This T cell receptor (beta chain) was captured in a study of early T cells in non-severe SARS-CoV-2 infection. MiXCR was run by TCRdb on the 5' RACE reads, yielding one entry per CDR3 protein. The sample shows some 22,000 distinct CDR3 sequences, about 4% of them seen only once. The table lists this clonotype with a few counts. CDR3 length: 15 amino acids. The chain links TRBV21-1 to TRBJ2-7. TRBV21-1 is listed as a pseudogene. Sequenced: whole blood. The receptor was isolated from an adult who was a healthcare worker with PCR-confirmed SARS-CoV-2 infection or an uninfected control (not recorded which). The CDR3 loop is CASSKGWAGDYEQYF. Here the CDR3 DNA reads TGTGCCAGCAGCAAAGGCTGGGCAGGTGATTACGAGCAGTACTTC.